Listed here are 18 T cell receptor beta chains from one sample, sequenced in a study of blood T cell repertoires in COVID-19. Data came from immunoSEQ multiplex PCR; TCRdb stores just in-frame clones and leaves some out. The profile shows roughly 150,000 clones, under 85% of them singletons. The sequenced sample consisted of PBMCs or T cells enriched from blood (not recorded which). These receptors all come from a woman between 18 and 30 years old who had been exposed to COVID-19.

V is TRBV18 and J is TRBJ2-7, with D possibly TRBD2 on 6 matching bases. The CDR3 covers 13 residues. V dropped 2 bases and J dropped 6 bases, with 11 bases sitting between them. Germline V CDR1 and CDR2: KGHSH, LQKENI. This CDR3 reads CASSPSGGGEQYF. In DNA, the CDR3 is TGTGCCAGCTCACCATCCGGGGGTGGCGAGCAGTACTTC.

This chain joins TRBV7-2 and TRBJ2-1, with 7 bases that match TRBD2. V gave up 8 bases and J gave up 4 bases; unmatched junction bases: 5. This CDR3 is 13 amino acids long. CDR1 SGHTA and CDR2 FQGNSA come from the germline V gene. The CDR3 is CASQTGGYNEQFF. CDR3 nucleotide sequence: TGTGCCAGCCAGACGGGGGGATACAATGAGCAGTTCTTC.

J is TRBJ2-1 and V is TRBV7-8; D is possibly TRBD1 (5 bases). The germline CDR1 and CDR2 sequences are SGHVS and FQNEAQ. V lost 3 bases, J lost 8 bases, and 14 bases lay in between. The CDR3 loop spans 14 amino acids. Written as DNA, the CDR3 is TGTGCCAGCAGCTTGGGAAGACAGAACGATGAGCAGTTCTTC. Translating gives CASSLGRQNDEQFF.

The chain is built from TRBV19 and TRBJ2-7, with 8 nucleotides matching TRBD2. Germline assignment: CDR1 LNHDA and CDR2 SQIVND (reference sequence). Trimming removed 1 base from V and 4 bases from J; junction bases left unmatched: 6. The CDR3 extends over 15 amino acids. Here the CDR3 reads CASSIGLAGIYEQYF. CDR3 in DNA: TGTGCCAGTAGTATAGGGCTAGCGGGTATTTACGAGCAGTACTTC. Full variable domain (rest looked up from reference TRBV19 and TRBJ2-7): DGGITQSPKYLFRKEGQNVTLSCEQNLNHDAMYWYRQDPGQGLRLIYYSQIVNDFQKGDIAEGYSVSREKKESFPLTVTSAQKNPTAFYLCASSIGLAGIYEQYFGPGTRLTVT.

The rearrangement links TRBV9 to TRBJ2-1; D is possibly TRBD1 (7 bases). V lost 3 bases and J 1 base, leaving 17 bases between the germline ends. Germline V gene sequence: CDR1 SGDLS, CDR2 YYNGEE. This CDR3 spans 17 amino acids. The CDR3 bases are TGTGCCAGCAGCGCCCCAGGGGGGCGGGAATCCTACAATGAGCAGTTCTTC. Its translation: CASSAPGGRESYNEQFF.

In its sample, this clone was seen a few times. The V gene is TRBV29-1, the J gene TRBJ2-7; 7 bases are shared with TRBD1. CDR1 is SQVTM, CDR2 ANQGSEA, per germline. The ends lost 0 bases at V and 6 bases at J; junction bases unmatched: 11. The CDR3 sequence is 15 residues long. CDR3 region: CSVEDVARGRLEQYF. The CDR3 nucleotides read TGCAGCGTTGAAGACGTTGCTAGGGGGCGGCTCGAGCAGTACTTC.

The chain couples TRBV28 to TRBJ1-6; no reliable D call. The CDR3 length is 11 residues. The germline V gene encodes CDR1 MDHEN and CDR2 SYDVKM. Trimming removed 5 bases from V and 9 bases from J, with 5 bases in between. The CDR3 protein is CASSVRSPLHF. CDR3 nucleotides: TGTGCCAGCAGTGTGCGTTCACCCCTCCACTTT.

This clone was seen a handful of times. The chain links TRBV30 to TRBJ1-5; D remains unclear. This CDR3 contains 13 residues. CDR1 and CDR2 (germline): GTSNPN, SVGIG (reference sequence). Trimming cost V 0 bases and J 5 bases, with 8 bases left between them. The CDR3 loop is CAWSVHNDQPQHF. The CDR3 DNA sequence: TGTGCCTGGAGTGTACACAACGATCAGCCCCAGCATTTT. The full variable domain, with the rest looked up from reference TRBV30 and TRBJ1-5, is SQTIHQWPATLVQPVGSPLSLECTVEGTSNPNLYWYRQAAGRGLQLLFYSVGIGQISSEVPQNLSASRPQDRQFILSSKKLLLSDSGFYLCAWSVHNDQPQHFGDGTRLSIL.

V and J are TRBV12-5 and TRBJ1-1; no firm D call. This CDR3 is built from 19 residues. The germline gives CDR1 LGHNT, CDR2 FRNRAP. The germline V and J ends were trimmed by 2 bases and 1 base, with 23 bases remaining between them. CDR3 residues: CASGLSLQSLRDQNTEAFF. CDR3 sequence (DNA): TGTGCTAGTGGTTTGTCATTACAAAGTTTGCGGGATCAGAACACTGAAGCTTTCTTT.

V gene TRBV7-3 combines with J gene TRBJ1-2, with 7 nucleotides matching TRBD1. This CDR3 has 16 amino acids. Trimming removed 0 bases from V and 3 bases from J; junction bases left unmatched: 7. Germline values: CDR1 SGHTA, CDR2 FQGTGA. CDR3 coding DNA: TGTGCCAGCAGCTTAACCCCCCGCAGGGGGGACTATGGCTACACCTTC. Protein: CASSLTPRRGDYGYTF. Combining the CDR3 with reference TRBV7-3 and TRBJ1-2 gives the whole variable domain GAGVSQTPSNKVTEKGKYVELRCDPISGHTALYWYRQSLGQGPEFLIYFQGTGAADDSGLPNDRFFAVRPEGSVSTLKIQRTERGDSAVYLCASSLTPRRGDYGYTFGSGTRLTVV.

The chain joins TRBV30 to TRBJ2-7, with D possibly matching TRBD1 (6 bases). Trimming shortened V by 5 bases and J by 0 bases, and 14 bases separated the two germline ends. The CDR3 is 14 residues long. Germline V gene sequence: CDR1 GTSNPN, CDR2 SVGIG (reference sequence). CDR3 nucleotide sequence: TGTGCCTGGGGGGGCAGGGCCTACTCCTACGAGCAGTACTTC. Protein: CAWGGRAYSYEQYF.

V gene TRBV7-9 combines with J gene TRBJ2-7; weak D call: TRBD1 (6 bases). Trimming stripped 2 bases from V and 4 bases from J, with 6 bases between. Per germline, CDR1 SEHNR and CDR2 FQNEAQ (reference sequence). The CDR3 covers 12 residues. CDR3 coding DNA: TGTGCCAGCAGCTTACAGGGGTACGAGCAGTACTTC. It codes for CASSLQGYEQYF. The full variable domain, in which reference TRBV7-9 and TRBJ2-7 provide the parts outside the CDR3, is DTGVSQNPRHKITKRGQNVTFRCDPISEHNRLYWYRQTLGQGPEFLTYFQNEAQLEKSRLLSDRFSAERPKGSFSTLEIQRTEQGDSAMYLCASSLQGYEQYFGPGTRLTVT.

The chain has TRBV30 and TRBJ2-1; TRBD2 agrees at 11 bases. This CDR3 region has 16 residues. Trimming took 2 bases from V and 4 from J; bases not matched to a gene: 7. From germline, CDR1 is GTSNPN and CDR2 SVGIG (reference sequence). CDR3 amino acids: CAWSRASGRIYNEQFF. The CDR3 region has the DNA TGTGCCTGGAGTCGGGCTAGCGGGAGGATATACAATGAGCAGTTCTTC.

The chain couples TRBV29-1 to TRBJ2-3, with a tentative D call TRBD2 (5 bases). Germline V gene data show CDR1 as SQVTM and CDR2 as ANQGSEA. The CDR3 has 15 residues. V was cut by 6 bases and J by 6 bases, with 22 bases left in between. CDR3 region: CSVGLGSPRTDTQYF. The DNA of the CDR3 is TGCAGCGTCGGACTTGGCAGTCCGCGAACGGATACGCAGTATTTT.

V is TRBV19 and J is TRBJ2-3; 7 bases align to TRBD2. Germline V lookup: CDR1 LNHDA, CDR2 SQIVND (reference sequence). The junction had 2 bases not matched to a gene; V was cut back by 1 base and J by 4 bases. This CDR3 has 14 residues. CDR3 DNA sequence: TGTGCCAGTAGTATAGTGGCGGGGGCAGATACGCAGTATTTT. It translates to CASSIVAGADTQYF.

CDR3 amino acids: CASSQRPTSGDEQYF. The CDR3 DNA follows: TGCGCCAGCAGCCAACGGCCCACTAGCGGGGACGAGCAGTACTTC. The V and J genes are TRBV4-3 and TRBJ2-7; the match to TRBD2 covers 10 bases. This CDR3 spans 15 amino acids. Germline lookup yields CDR1 LGHNA and CDR2 YSLEER. The ends lost 2 bases at V and 5 bases at J; junction bases unmatched: 6.

The chain couples TRBV7-9 to TRBJ1-2, with 7 bases lining up with TRBD1. Trimming cost V 5 bases and J 6 bases; bases outside gene matches: 6. Germline V gene data show CDR1 as SEHNR and CDR2 as FQNEAQ (reference sequence). The CDR3 spans 13 residues. Written as DNA, the CDR3 is TGTGCCAGCAGCACGAGACAGGGTCATGGCTACACCTTC. Its translation: CASSTRQGHGYTF.

This chain uses TRBV18 with TRBJ2-7; D perhaps matches TRBD2 (6 bases). This CDR3 is 14 amino acids long. CDR1 is KGHSH and CDR2 is LQKENI in the germline V gene. Deletions cut 3 bases from V and 2 bases from J, with 11 bases between. The CDR3 nucleotides are TGTGCCAGCTCACCTCGGGGGTTGGCCTACGAGCAGTACTTC. Residues: CASSPRGLAYEQYF.